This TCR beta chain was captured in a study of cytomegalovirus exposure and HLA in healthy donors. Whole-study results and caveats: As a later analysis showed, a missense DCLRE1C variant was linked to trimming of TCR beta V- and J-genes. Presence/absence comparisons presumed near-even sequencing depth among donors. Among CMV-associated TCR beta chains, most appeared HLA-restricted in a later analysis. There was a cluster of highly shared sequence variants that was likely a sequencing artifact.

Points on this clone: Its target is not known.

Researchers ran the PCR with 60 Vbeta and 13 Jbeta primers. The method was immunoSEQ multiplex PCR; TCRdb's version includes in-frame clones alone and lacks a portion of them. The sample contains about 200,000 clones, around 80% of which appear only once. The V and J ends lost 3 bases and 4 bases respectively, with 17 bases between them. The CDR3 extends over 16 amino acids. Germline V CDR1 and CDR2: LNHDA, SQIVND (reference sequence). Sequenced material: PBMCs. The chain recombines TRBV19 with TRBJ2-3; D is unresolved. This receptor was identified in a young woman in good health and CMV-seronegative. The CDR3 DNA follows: TGTGCCAGTAGTATGTTGTTACGTCGGGTGGCAGATACGCAGTATTTT. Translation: CASSMLLRRVADTQYF.